This T cell receptor beta chain appears in the sequencing data of a study of T cells in Graves' hyperthyroidism and ophthalmopathy. Concerning this clonotype itself: Germline and junction disagree at one end, which may indicate a read error.

Researchers amplified the TCR beta CDR3 regions from RNA transcripts. With the HTBI primer set, the TCR CDR3 went through a first round of RT-PCR. TCRdb reprocessed the multiplex PCR reads via MiXCR and lists one record per CDR3 protein. The sample holds some 490,000 distinct CDR3 sequences, around a fifth seen once. In germline, CDR1 is MDHEN, CDR2 SYDVKM. The CDR3 runs to 16 residues. Sequencing was done on a sample of blood. V and J are TRBV28 and TRBJ2-3; TRBD1 matches at 9 bases. This receptor was taken from an older woman with Graves' ophthalmopathy. DNA for the CDR3: TGTGCCAGCAGTTTCTTGGGGACAGGGAGTACAGATATGCAGTATTTT. Translated, it gives CASSFLGTGSTDMQYF.